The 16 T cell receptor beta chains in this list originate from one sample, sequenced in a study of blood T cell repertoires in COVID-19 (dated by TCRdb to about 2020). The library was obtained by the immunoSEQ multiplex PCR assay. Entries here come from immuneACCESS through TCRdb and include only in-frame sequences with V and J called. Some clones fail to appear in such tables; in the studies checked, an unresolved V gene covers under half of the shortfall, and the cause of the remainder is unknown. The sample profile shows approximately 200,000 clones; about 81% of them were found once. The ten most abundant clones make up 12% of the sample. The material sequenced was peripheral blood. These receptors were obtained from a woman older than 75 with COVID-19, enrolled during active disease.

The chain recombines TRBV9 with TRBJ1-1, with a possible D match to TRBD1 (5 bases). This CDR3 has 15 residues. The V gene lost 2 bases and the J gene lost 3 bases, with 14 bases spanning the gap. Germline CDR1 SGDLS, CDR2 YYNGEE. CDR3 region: CASSVQGTMDTEAFF. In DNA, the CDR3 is TGTGCCAGCAGCGTTCAGGGCACTATGGACACTGAAGCTTTCTTT.

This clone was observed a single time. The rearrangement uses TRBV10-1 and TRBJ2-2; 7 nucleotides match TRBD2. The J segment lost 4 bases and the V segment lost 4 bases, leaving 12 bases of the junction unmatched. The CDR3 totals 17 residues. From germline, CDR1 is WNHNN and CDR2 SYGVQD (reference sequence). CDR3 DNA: TGCGCCAGCAGTGGGGCTAGCGGAGACTTTAGCACCGGGGAGCTGTTTTTT. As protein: CASSGASGDFSTGELFF.

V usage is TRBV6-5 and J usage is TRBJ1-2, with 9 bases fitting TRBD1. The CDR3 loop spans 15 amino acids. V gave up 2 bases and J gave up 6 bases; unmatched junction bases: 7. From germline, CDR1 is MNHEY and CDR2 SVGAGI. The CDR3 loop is CASSYGTGTGHGYTF. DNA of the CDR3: TGTGCCAGCAGTTACGGGACCGGGACAGGGCATGGCTACACCTTC.

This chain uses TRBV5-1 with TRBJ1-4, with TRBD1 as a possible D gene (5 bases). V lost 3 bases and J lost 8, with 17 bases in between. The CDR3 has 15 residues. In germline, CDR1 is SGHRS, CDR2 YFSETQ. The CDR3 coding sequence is TGCGCCAGCAGCTCCGACGGAGTTAAGGGGGAAAAACTGTTTTTT. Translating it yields CASSSDGVKGEKLFF.

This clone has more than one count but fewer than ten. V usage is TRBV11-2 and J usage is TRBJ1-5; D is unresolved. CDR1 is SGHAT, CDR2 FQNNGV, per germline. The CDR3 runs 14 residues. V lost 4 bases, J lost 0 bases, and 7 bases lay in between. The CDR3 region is CASSSGYSNQPQHF. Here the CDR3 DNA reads TGTGCCAGCAGCTCGGGGTATAGCAATCAGCCCCAGCATTTT.

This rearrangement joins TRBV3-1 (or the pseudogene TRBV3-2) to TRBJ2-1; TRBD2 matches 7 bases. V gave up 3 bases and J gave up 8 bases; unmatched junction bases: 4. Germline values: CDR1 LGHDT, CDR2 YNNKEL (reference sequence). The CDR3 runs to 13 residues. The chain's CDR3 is CASSQVAGDEQFF. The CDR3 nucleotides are TGTGCCAGCAGCCAGGTCGCGGGGGATGAGCAGTTCTTC.

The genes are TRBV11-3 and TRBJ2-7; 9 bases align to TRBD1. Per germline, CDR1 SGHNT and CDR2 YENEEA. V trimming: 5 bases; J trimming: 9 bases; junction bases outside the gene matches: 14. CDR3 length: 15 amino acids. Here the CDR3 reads CASSRRGDRDSGQYF. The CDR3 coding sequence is TGTGCCAGCAGCCGGAGGGGGGACAGGGATTCAGGGCAGTACTTC. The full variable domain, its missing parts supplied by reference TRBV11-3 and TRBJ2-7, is EAGVVQSPRYKIIEKKQPVAFWCNPISGHNTLYWYLQNLGQGPELLIRYENEEAVDDSQLPKDRFSAERLKGVDSTLKIQPAELGDSAVYLCASSRRGDRDSGQYFGPGTRLTVT.

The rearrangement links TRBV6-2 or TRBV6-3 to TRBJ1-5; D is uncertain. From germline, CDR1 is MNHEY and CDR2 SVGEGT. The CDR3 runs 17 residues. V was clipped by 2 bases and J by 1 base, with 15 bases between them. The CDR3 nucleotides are TGTGCCAGCAGTTACGACGGGATCCGACGGAGCAATCAGCCCCAGCATTTT. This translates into CASSYDGIRRSNQPQHF.

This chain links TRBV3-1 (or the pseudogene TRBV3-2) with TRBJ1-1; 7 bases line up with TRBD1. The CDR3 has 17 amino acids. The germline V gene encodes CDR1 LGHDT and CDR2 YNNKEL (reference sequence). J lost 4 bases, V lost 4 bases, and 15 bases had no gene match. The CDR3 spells CASSRSRPSGGLTEAFF. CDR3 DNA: TGTGCCAGCAGCCGATCCCGCCCATCAGGGGGACTCACTGAAGCTTTCTTT.

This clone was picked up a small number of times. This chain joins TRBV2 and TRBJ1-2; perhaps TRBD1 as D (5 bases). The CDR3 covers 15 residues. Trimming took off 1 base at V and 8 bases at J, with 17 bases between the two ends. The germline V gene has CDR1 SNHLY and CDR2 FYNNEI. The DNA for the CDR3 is TGTGCCAGCAGTGAAGGGACCGGGACTTTAGAAGGCTACACCTTC. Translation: CASSEGTGTLEGYTF.

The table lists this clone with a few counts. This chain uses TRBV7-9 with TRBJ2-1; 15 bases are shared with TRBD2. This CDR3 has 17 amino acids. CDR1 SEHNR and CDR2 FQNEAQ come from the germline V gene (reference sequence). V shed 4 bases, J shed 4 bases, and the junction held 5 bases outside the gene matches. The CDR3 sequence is CASSSRTSGRGYNEQFF. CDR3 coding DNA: TGTGCCAGCAGCTCCCGGACTAGCGGGAGGGGTTACAATGAGCAGTTCTTC. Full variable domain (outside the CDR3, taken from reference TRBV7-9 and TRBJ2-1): DTGVSQNPRHKITKRGQNVTFRCDPISEHNRLYWYRQTLGQGPEFLTYFQNEAQLEKSRLLSDRFSAERPKGSFSTLEIQRTEQGDSAMYLCASSSRTSGRGYNEQFFGPGTRLTVL.

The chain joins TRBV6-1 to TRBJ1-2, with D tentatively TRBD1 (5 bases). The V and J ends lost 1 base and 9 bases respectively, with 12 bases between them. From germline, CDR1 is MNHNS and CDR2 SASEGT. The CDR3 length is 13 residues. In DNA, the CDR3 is TGTGCCAGCAGTGAAGGGGGGGGGACCCGCTACACCTTC. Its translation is CASSEGGGTRYTF.

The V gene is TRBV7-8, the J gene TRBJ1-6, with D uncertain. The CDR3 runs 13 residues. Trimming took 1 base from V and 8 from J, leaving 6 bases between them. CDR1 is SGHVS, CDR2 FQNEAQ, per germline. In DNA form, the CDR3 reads TGTGCCAGCAGCTTAGGGACTTATTCACCCCTCCACTTT. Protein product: CASSLGTYSPLHF.

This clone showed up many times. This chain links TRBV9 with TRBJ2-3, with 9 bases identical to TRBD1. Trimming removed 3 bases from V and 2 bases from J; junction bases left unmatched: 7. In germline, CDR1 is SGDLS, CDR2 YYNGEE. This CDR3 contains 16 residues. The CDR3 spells CASSAGTGLDTDTQYF. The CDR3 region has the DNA TGTGCCAGCAGCGCCGGGACAGGGTTGGACACAGATACGCAGTATTTT. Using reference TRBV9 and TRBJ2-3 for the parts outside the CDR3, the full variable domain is DSGVTQTPKHLITATGQRVTLRCSPRSGDLSVYWYQQSLDQGLQFLIQYYNGEERAKGNILERFSAQQFPDLHSELNLSSLELGDSALYFCASSAGTGLDTDTQYFGPGTRLTVL.

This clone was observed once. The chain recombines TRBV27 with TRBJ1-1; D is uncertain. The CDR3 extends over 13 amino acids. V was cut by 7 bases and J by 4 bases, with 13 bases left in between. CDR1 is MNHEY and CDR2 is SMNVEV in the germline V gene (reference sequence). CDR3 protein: CASKWYSGTEAFF. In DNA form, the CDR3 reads TGTGCCAGCAAATGGTACAGTGGCACTGAAGCTTTCTTT.

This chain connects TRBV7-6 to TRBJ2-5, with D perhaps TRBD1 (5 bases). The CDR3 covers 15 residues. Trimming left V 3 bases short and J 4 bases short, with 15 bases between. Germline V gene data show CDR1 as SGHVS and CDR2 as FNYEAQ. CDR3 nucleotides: TGTGCCAGCAGCTTCCCCAGGGATATAGGAGAGACCCAGTACTTC. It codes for CASSFPRDIGETQYF.